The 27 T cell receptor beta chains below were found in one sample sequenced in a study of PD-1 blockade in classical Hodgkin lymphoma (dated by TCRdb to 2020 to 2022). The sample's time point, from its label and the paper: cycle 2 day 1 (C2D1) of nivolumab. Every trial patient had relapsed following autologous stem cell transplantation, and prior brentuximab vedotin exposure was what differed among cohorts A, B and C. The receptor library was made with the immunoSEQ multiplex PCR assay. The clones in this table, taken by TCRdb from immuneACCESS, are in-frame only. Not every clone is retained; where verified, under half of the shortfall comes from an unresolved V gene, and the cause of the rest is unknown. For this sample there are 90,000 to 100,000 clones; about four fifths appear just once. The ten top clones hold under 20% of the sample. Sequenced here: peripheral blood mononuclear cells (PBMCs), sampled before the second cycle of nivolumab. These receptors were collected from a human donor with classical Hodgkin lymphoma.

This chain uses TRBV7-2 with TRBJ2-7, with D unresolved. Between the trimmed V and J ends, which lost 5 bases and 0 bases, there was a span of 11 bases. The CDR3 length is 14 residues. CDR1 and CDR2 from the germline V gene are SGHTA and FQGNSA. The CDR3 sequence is CASSAVWSSYEQYF. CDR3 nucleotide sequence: TGTGCCAGCAGCGCCGTCTGGAGCTCCTACGAGCAGTACTTC.

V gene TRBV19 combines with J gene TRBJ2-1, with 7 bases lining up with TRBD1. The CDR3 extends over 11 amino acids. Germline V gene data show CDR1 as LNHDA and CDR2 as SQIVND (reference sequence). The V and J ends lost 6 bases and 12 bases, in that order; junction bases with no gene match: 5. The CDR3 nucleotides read TGTGCCAGTAGCCCAGGGGGAAGGCAGTTCTTC. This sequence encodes CASSPGGRQFF.

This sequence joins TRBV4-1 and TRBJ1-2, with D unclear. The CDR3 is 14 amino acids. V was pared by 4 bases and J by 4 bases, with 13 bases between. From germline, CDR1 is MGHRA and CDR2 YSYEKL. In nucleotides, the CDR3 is TGCGCCAGCAGCCCGGACGCACACGGCTATGGCTACACCTTC. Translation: CASSPDAHGYGYTF.

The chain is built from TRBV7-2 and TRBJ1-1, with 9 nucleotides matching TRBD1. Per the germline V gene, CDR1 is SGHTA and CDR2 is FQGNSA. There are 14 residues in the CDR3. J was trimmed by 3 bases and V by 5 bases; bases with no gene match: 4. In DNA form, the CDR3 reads TGTGCCAGCAGCCGGGGACAGGGTTACACTGAAGCTTTCTTT. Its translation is CASSRGQGYTEAFF.

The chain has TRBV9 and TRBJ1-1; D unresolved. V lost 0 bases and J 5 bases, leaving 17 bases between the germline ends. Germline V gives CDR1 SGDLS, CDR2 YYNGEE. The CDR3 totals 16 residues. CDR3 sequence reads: CASSVGPLGIITEAFF. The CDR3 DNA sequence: TGTGCCAGCAGCGTAGGCCCGTTAGGCATTATTACTGAAGCTTTCTTT. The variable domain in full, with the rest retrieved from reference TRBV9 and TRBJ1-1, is DSGVTQTPKHLITATGQRVTLRCSPRSGDLSVYWYQQSLDQGLQFLIQYYNGEERAKGNILERFSAQQFPDLHSELNLSSLELGDSALYFCASSVGPLGIITEAFFGQGTRLTVV.

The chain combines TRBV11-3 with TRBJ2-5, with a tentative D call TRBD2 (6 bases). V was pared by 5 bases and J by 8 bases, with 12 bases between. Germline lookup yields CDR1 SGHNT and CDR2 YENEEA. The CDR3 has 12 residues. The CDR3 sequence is CASSEGGGTQYF. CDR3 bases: TGTGCCAGCAGCGAGGGAGGTGGCACCCAGTACTTC.

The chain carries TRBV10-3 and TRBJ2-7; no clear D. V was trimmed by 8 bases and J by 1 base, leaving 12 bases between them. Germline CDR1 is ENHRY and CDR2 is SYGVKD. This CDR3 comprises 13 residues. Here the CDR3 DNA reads TGTGCCATCTGCCCGACGGAATCCTACGAGCAGTACTTC. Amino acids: CAICPTESYEQYF.

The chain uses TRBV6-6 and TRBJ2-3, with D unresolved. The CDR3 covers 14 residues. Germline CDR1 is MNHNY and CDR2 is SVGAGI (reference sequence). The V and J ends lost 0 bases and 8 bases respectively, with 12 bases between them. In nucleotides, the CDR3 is TGTGCCAGCAGTTACTCGAAAAGTTCTGGTACGCAGTATTTT. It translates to CASSYSKSSGTQYF.

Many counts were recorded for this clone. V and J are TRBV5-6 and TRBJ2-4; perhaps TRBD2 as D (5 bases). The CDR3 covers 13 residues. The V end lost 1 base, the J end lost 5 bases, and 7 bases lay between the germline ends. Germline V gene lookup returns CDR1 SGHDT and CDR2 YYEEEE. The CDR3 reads CASSLTRENIQYF. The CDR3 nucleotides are TGTGCCAGCAGCTTGACTAGGGAAAACATTCAGTACTTC.

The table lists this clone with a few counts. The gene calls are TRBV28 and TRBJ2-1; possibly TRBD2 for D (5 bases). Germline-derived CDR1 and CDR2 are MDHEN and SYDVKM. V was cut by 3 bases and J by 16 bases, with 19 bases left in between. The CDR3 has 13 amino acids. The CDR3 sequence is CASSLMAGGFSFF. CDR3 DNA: TGTGCCAGCAGTTTGATGGCGGGCGGATTTTCATTCTTC.

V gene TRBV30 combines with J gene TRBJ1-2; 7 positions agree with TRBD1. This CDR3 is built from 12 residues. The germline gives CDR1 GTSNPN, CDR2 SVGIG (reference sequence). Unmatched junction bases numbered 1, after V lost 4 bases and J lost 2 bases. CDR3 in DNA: TGTGCCTGGACAGGGGGGAACTATGGCTACACCTTC. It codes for CAWTGGNYGYTF. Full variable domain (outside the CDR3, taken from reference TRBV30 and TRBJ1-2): SQTIHQWPATLVQPVGSPLSLECTVEGTSNPNLYWYRQAAGRGLQLLFYSVGIGQISSEVPQNLSASRPQDRQFILSSKKLLLSDSGFYLCAWTGGNYGYTFGSGTRLTVV.

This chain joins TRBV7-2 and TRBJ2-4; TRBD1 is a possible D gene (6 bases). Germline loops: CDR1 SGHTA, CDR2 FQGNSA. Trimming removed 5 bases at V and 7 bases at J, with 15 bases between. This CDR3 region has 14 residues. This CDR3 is CASSPPDRPNIQYF. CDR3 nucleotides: TGTGCCAGCAGCCCGCCAGACAGGCCTAACATTCAGTACTTC.

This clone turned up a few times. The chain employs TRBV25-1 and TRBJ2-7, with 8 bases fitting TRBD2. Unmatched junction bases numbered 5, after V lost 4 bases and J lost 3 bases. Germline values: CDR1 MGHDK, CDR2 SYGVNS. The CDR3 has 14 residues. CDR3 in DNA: TGTGCCAGCAGTGGGGGACTAGGCCACTACGAGCAGTACTTC. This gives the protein CASSGGLGHYEQYF.

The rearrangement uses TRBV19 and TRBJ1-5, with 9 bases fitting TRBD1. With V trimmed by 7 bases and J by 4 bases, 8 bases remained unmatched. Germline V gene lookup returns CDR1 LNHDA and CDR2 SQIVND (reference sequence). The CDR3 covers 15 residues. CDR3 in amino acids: CASTAGTGRNQPQHF. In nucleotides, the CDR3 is TGTGCCAGTACCGCCGGGACAGGGCGGAATCAGCCCCAGCATTTT.

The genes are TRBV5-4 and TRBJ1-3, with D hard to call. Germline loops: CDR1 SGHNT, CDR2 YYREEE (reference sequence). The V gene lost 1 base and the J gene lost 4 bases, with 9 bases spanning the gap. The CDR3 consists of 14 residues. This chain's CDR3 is CASSLSGRGNTIYF. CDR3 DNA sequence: TGTGCCAGCAGCTTGTCCGGGAGAGGAAACACCATATATTTT.

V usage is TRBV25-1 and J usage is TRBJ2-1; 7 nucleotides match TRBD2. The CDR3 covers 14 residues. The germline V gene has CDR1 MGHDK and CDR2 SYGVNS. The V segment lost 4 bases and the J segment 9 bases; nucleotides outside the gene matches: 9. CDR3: CASSAQGLVAEQFF. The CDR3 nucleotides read TGTGCCAGCAGTGCCCAAGGACTAGTAGCTGAGCAGTTCTTC. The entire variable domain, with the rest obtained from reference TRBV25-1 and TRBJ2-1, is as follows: EADIYQTPRYLVIGTGKKITLECSQTMGHDKMYWYQQDPGMELHLIHYSYGVNSTEKGDLSSESTVSRIRTEHFPLTLESARPSHTSQYLCASSAQGLVAEQFFGPGTRLTVL.

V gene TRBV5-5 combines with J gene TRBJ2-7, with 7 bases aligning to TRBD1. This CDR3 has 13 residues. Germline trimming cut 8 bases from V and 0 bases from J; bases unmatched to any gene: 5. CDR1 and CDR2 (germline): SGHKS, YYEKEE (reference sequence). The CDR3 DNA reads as TGTGCCAGTCATACAGGGGCCTCCTACGAGCAGTACTTC. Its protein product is CASHTGASYEQYF.

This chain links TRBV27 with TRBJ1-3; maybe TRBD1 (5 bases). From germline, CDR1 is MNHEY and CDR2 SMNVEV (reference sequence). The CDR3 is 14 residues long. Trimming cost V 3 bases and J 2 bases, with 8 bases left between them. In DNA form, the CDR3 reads TGTGCCAGCAGTTTTGCAGGGACTGGAAACACCATATATTTT. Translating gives CASSFAGTGNTIYF.

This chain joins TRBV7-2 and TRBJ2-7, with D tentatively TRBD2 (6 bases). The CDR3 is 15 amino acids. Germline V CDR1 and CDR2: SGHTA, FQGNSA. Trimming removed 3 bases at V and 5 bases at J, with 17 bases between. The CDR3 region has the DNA TGTGCCAGCAGCTTCGCGGGACTTCGGTTGGACGAGCAGTACTTC. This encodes CASSFAGLRLDEQYF.

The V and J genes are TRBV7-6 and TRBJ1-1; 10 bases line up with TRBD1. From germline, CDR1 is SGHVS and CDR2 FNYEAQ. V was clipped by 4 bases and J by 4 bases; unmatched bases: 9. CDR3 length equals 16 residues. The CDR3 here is CASSSRTGGLGTEAFF. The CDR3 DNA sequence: TGTGCCAGCAGCTCGAGGACAGGGGGATTGGGCACTGAAGCTTTCTTT.

CDR3 residues: CASSEGANIQYF. The DNA of the CDR3 is TGTGCCAGCAGTGAAGGGGCAAACATTCAGTACTTC. V is TRBV6-1 and J is TRBJ2-4; D remains ambiguous. CDR1 MNHNS and CDR2 SASEGT come from the germline V gene. The CDR3 has 12 amino acids. Trimming took off 1 base at V and 6 bases at J, with 4 bases between the two ends.

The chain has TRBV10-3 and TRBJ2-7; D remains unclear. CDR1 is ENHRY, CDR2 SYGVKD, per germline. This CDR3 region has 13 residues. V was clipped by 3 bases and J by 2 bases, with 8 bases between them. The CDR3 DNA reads TGTGCCATCAGTGAAAGGGCTACCTACGAGCAGTACTTC. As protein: CAISERATYEQYF.

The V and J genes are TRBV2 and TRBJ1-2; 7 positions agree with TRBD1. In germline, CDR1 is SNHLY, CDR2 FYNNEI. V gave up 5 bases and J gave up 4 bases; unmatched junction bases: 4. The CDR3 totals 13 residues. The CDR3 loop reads CASSPGGSYGYTF. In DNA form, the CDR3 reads TGTGCCAGCAGTCCAGGGGGGAGCTATGGCTACACCTTC.

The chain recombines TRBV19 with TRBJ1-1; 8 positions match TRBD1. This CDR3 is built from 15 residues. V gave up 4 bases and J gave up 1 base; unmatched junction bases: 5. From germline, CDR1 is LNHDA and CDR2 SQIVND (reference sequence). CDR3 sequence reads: CASSSSGTGNTEAFF. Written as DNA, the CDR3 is TGTGCCAGTAGTAGTTCGGGGACAGGGAACACTGAAGCTTTCTTT.

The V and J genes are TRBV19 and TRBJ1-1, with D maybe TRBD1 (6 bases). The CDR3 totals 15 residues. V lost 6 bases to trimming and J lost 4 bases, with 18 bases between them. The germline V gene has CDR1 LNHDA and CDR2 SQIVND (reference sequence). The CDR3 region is CASSSQGKVGTEAFF. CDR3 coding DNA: TGTGCCAGTAGCTCACAGGGAAAGGTAGGCACTGAAGCTTTCTTT.

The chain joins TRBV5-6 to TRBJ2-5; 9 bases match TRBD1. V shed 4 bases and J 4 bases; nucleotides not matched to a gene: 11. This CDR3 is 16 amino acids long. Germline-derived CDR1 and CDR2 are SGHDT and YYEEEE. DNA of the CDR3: TGTGCCAGCAGCAAGGGACAGGGTCGTGAGGGAGAGACCCAGTACTTC. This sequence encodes CASSKGQGREGETQYF.

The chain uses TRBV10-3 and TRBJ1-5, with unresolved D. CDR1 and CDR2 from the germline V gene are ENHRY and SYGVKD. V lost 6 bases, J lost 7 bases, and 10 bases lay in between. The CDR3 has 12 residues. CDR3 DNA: TGTGCCATCAGCGGCGGTGAGCAGCCCCAGCATTTT. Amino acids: CAISGGEQPQHF.